The clone carrying this TCR beta chain was counted a few times. Germline V lookup: CDR1 SGHTA, CDR2 FQGTGA. V gave up 5 bases and J gave up 1 base; unmatched junction bases: 3. The CDR3 loop spans 14 amino acids. This entry is derived from a study of early T cells in non-severe SARS-CoV-2 infection. Study context: Sequencing targeted bulk RNA from unsorted whole blood, leaving chains unpaired.

Individual cDNA molecules were tagged with unique molecular identifiers, the study reported. TCRdb called the 5' RACE reads again in MiXCR, with one record for every CDR3 protein. This sample yields approximately 83,000 distinct CDR3 sequences, of which over 13% are seen a single time; under 4% belongs to the top ten. The sequenced sample consisted of whole blood. This sequence joins TRBV7-3 and TRBJ1-1; TRBD1 aligns across 8 bases. The clonotype comes from an adult who was a healthcare worker with PCR-confirmed SARS-CoV-2 infection or an uninfected control (not recorded which). CDR3 sequence (DNA): TGTGCCAGCAGCAAAGGACAGGGGAACACTGAAGCTTTCTTT. Its translation: CASSKGQGNTEAFF.